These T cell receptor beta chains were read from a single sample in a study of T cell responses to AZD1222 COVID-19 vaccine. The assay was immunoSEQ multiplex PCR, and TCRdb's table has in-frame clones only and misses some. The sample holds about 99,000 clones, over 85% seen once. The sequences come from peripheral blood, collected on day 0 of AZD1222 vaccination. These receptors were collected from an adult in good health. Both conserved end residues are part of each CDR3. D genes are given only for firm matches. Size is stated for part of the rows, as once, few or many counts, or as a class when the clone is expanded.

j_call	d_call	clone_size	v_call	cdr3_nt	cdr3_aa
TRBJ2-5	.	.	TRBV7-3	TGTGCCAGCAGCTTAGCCCCGCAAGAGACCCAGTACTTC	CASSLAPQETQYF
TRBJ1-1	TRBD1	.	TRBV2	TGTGCCAGCCAGGGACAGTTGAACACTGAAGCTTTCTTT	CASQGQLNTEAFF
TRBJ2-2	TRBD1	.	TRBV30	TGTGCCTGGGTACCCAGGACAGGGCCCACCGGGGAGCTGTTTTTT	CAWVPRTGPTGELFF
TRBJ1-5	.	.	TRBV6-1	TGTGCCAGCAGTGAAACCCAAGTTAGCAATCAGCCCCAGCATTTT	CASSETQVSNQPQHF
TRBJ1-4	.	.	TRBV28	TGTGCCAGCAGCTACGGAGTTTTCTCGGGAAGATATAATGAAAAACTGTTTTTT	CASSYGVFSGRYNEKLFF
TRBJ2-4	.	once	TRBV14	TGTGCCAGCAGGGAGGGAAACATTCAGTACTTC	CASREGNIQYF
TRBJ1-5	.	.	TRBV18	TGTGCCAGCTCACCAACTACCGGACGGGCGGCGGGGCCCCAGCATTTT	CASSPTTGRAAGPQHF
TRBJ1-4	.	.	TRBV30	TGTGCCTGGAGTAATGAAAAACTGTTTTTT	CAWSNEKLFF
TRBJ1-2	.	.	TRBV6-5	TGTGCCAGCACGCCGGGGGCGAGGGGGAACTATGGCTACACCTTC	CASTPGARGNYGYTF
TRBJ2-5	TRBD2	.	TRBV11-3	TGTGCCAGCAGCCCGAGCGGGAGAGGTGCGGAGACCCAGTACTTC	CASSPSGRGAETQYF
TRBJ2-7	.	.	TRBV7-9	TGTGCCAGCAGCCCACAGAGCTACGAGCAGTACTTC	CASSPQSYEQYF
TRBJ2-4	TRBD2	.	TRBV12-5	TGTGCTAGTGGTTTGCTAGCGGGGGGTCTAGCCAAAAACATTCAGTACTTC	CASGLLAGGLAKNIQYF
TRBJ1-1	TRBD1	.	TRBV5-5	TGTGCCAGCAGCTTAGGATTACCCGGGACAGGGGAAGGAGCTTTCTTT	CASSLGLPGTGEGAFF
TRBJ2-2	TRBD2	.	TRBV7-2	TGTGCCAGCAGCCCCGCTAGCGGGAGGTCCACCGGGGAGCTGTTTTTT	CASSPASGRSTGELFF
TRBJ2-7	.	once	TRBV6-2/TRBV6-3	TGTGCCAGCAGTTCCGACCGGGGTTCCCGCTACGAGCAGTACTTC	CASSSDRGSRYEQYF
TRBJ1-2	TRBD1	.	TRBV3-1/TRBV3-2	TGTGCCAGCAGCCAGACCCAGACAGGGGGGAAGAATGGCTACACCTTC	CASSQTQTGGKNGYTF
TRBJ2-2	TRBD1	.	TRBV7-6	TGTGCCAGCAGCTTCCTAGGACAGGGGAACACCGGGGAGCTGTTTTTT	CASSFLGQGNTGELFF
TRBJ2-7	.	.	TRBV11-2	TGTGCCAGCAGCCCCCTGGGGGCGCATTACGAGCAGTACTTC	CASSPLGAHYEQYF
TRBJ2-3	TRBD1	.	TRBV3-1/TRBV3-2	TGTGCCAGCAGACAGGGGGCTTCGGTCCATTTT	CASRQGASVHF
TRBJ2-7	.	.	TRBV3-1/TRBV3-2	TGTGCCAGCAGCCCAGTTGGAGGGAGCCTAGGTAGCGAGCAGTACTTC	CASSPVGGSLGSEQYF
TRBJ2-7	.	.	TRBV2	TGTGCCAGCTCTTGGCAGGAAGGCGAGCAGTACTTC	CASSWQEGEQYF
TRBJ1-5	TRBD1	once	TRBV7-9	TGTGCCAGCAGCTTGTCCTCAGGGGGCATGAGCAATCAGCCCCAGCATTTT	CASSLSSGGMSNQPQHF
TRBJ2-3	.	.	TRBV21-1	TGTGCCAGCAGCCCTACAGGGGGATCAGATACGCAGTATTTT	CASSPTGGSDTQYF
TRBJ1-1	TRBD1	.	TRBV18	TGTGCCAGCTCACCAAACAGGGGTGAAGCTTTCTTT	CASSPNRGEAFF
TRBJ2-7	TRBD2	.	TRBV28	TGTGCCAGCAGTTTATCGGGCTTAAGAGCGGGAGCCTACGAGCAGTACTTC	CASSLSGLRAGAYEQYF
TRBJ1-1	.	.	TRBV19	TGTGCCAGTAGTCCGGGCCGAATGAACACTGAAGCTTTCTTT	CASSPGRMNTEAFF
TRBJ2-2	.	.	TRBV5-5	TGTGCCAGCAGCTTGATCGCCACCGGGGAGCTGTTTTTT	CASSLIATGELFF
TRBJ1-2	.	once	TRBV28	TGTGCCAGCAGTTCCCCCAACCCGGGTGGCTACACCTTC	CASSSPNPGGYTF
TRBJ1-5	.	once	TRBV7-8	TGTGCCAGCAGCTTAGCTTACGGACAGAGCAATCAGCCCCAGCATTTT	CASSLAYGQSNQPQHF
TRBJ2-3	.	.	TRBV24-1	TGTGCCACCAGTGATTCGCTTGGGGGTAGCACAGATACGCAGTATTTT	CATSDSLGGSTDTQYF
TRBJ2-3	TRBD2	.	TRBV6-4	TGTGCCAGCAGTGACTCGAGCTCGGGGGGAGGCACAGATACGCAGTATTTT	CASSDSSSGGGTDTQYF
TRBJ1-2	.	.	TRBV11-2	TGTGCCAGCAGCTTAGATGGTGGCTACACCTTC	CASSLDGGYTF